The 12 T cell receptor beta chains listed next were all sequenced from one sample in a study of shared clonotypes between healthy human individuals. Using immunoSEQ multiplex PCR, the repertoire was profiled, and TCRdb retains in-frame clones only, with some absent. The data show over a million clones, about 75% seen once. Sequences were obtained from memory CD4+ T cells sorted from blood. The subset was: CD45RA-negative fraction. These receptors all stem from a man between 18 and 35 years old in good health.

This chain connects TRBV6-1 to TRBJ1-5; no clear D. The germline gives CDR1 MNHNS, CDR2 SASEGT. Trimming took 2 bases from V and 2 from J, leaving 7 bases between them. CDR3 length: 14 residues. Written as DNA, the CDR3 is TGTGCCAGCAGTGAAACAGTTGGCAATCAGCCCCAGCATTTT. This sequence encodes CASSETVGNQPQHF.

The chain is built from TRBV7-9 and TRBJ1-2, with 8 nucleotides matching TRBD1. Per germline, CDR1 SEHNR and CDR2 FQNEAQ (reference sequence). The CDR3 is made up of 17 amino acids. The V segment lost 3 bases and the J segment 6 bases; nucleotides outside the gene matches: 15. CDR3 loop: CASSFSSYRGVPDGYTF. In DNA form, the CDR3 reads TGTGCCAGCAGCTTTAGTTCCTACAGGGGGGTACCGGATGGCTACACCTTC.

The rearrangement links TRBV6-1 to TRBJ2-5; no definite D call. The length of the CDR3 is 15 residues. V was pared by 1 base and J by 4 bases, with 13 bases between. The germline V gene has CDR1 MNHNS and CDR2 SASEGT. The CDR3 DNA reads TGTGCCAGCAGTGAAGTTCGACTGGGTCGAGAGACCCAGTACTTC. Translation gives CASSEVRLGRETQYF.

This sequence joins TRBV5-1 and TRBJ2-3, with 7 bases lining up with TRBD1. CDR1 SGHRS and CDR2 YFSETQ come from the germline V gene. The CDR3 has 17 residues. Trimming took 1 base from V and 5 from J; bases not matched to a gene: 13. CDR3 DNA sequence: TGCGCCAGCAGCTTGTCGGGGCCCCGGGACAGAGGAGATACGCAGTATTTT. Translation gives CASSLSGPRDRGDTQYF.

The chain uses TRBV13 and TRBJ2-5, with TRBD1 matching 8 bases. This CDR3 comprises 13 residues. Germline CDR1 is PRHDT and CDR2 is FYEKMQ (reference sequence). V dropped 6 bases and J dropped 3; count of bases not matched to a gene: 3. The CDR3 spells CASRRTGKETQYF. Written as DNA, the CDR3 is TGTGCCAGCAGGCGGACAGGGAAAGAGACCCAGTACTTC.

V and J are TRBV9 and TRBJ1-6; no firm D call. Germline V CDR1 and CDR2: SGDLS, YYNGEE. The CDR3 sequence is 14 residues long. The V and J ends lost 4 bases and 3 bases respectively, with 8 bases between them. The DNA of the CDR3 is TGTGCCAGCAGCCTAGACGGCTATAATTCACCCCTCCACTTT. Translation: CASSLDGYNSPLHF.

V gene TRBV29-1 combines with J gene TRBJ2-7; D ambiguous. This CDR3 spans 13 amino acids. Looked up from germline, CDR1 is SQVTM and CDR2 is ANQGSEA. Trimming removed 6 bases at V and 0 bases at J, with 12 bases between. The DNA of the CDR3 is TGCAGCGTAAGAGGCCAGAGCTCCTACGAGCAGTACTTC. Translation: CSVRGQSSYEQYF.

The chain employs TRBV18 and TRBJ2-1; D is uncertain. Deletions cut 2 bases from V and 6 bases from J, with 8 bases between. The CDR3 has 13 residues. Germline V gives CDR1 KGHSH, CDR2 LQKENI. For the CDR3, the DNA is TGTGCCAGCTCACCAAGTACAACCAATGAGCAGTTCTTC. It is translated as CASSPSTTNEQFF.

The V gene is TRBV15, the J gene TRBJ1-1; 7 bases fit TRBD1. This CDR3 region has 14 residues. The germline gives CDR1 LNHNV, CDR2 YYDKDF (reference sequence). After removal of 4 bases from V and 0 bases from J, the junction contained 2 bases not matched to a gene. CDR3 in DNA: TGTGCCACCAGCAAGACAGGGATGAACACTGAAGCTTTCTTT. Translation: CATSKTGMNTEAFF.

The chain uses TRBV9 and TRBJ1-1, with 7 bases lining up with TRBD1. The CDR3 sequence is 16 residues long. The V gene's germline CDR1 is SGDLS and CDR2 YYNGEE. V shed 0 bases and J 1 base; nucleotides not matched to a gene: 6. The CDR3 bases are TGTGCCAGCAGCGTAGGGGGCAGGGGGGCGAACACTGAAGCTTTCTTT. This gives the protein CASSVGGRGANTEAFF.

This clone appeared once. V and J are TRBV10-2 and TRBJ1-5; D is possibly TRBD1 (5 bases). This CDR3 is built from 14 residues. V lost 4 bases and J lost 7, with 14 bases in between. Germline CDR1 is WSHSY and CDR2 is SAAADI. The CDR3 bases are TGCGCCAGCAGTGGGAAAACCCCAGGGCAGCCCCAGCATTTT. It codes for CASSGKTPGQPQHF.

In this sample, this clone turned up once. The identical CDR3 is also encoded by other nucleotide sequences in the sample. The chain recombines TRBV25-1 with TRBJ2-7, with no clear D. CDR3 length equals 12 residues. V was pared by 3 bases and J by 3 bases, with 6 bases between. CDR1 is MGHDK, CDR2 SYGVNS, per germline. CDR3 nucleotide sequence: TGTGCCAGCAGTGACGGTTACTACGAGCAGTACTTC. Translating gives CASSDGYYEQYF.